Below, one T cell receptor (beta chain) is given with its context. Looked up from germline, CDR1 is MNHEY and CDR2 is SMNVEV (reference sequence). This CDR3 comprises 15 residues. Unmatched junction bases numbered 5, after V lost 4 bases and J lost 0 bases. The data were obtained in a study of cytomegalovirus exposure and HLA in healthy donors. Assay: immunoSEQ multiplex PCR; the TCRdb copy retains only in-frame clones and omits some. The sample lists 300,000 or so clones, approximately 85% occurring once. This TCR was sampled from a man aged 25-45 years in good health and CMV-seronegative. The rearrangement links TRBV27 to TRBJ2-7, with 8 bases identical to TRBD2. The sequenced sample was PBMCs. The CDR3 DNA sequence: TGTGCCAGCAGTTACGGGCGGGGGGACTCCTACGAGCAGTACTTC. It is translated as CASSYGRGDSYEQYF.